This T cell receptor (beta chain) appears in the sequencing data of a study of cytomegalovirus exposure and HLA in healthy donors. Germline CDR1 MNHEY, CDR2 SMNVEV (reference sequence). V dropped 3 bases and J dropped 4; count of bases not matched to a gene: 5. This CDR3 has 14 residues. Sequencing was performed with immunoSEQ multiplex PCR; in TCRdb, only in-frame clones are kept and a portion is missing. The table lists roughly 330,000 clones, roughly 87% of them singletons. Material for sequencing was PBMCs. The genes are TRBV27 and TRBJ1-2; 7 nucleotides match TRBD1. The receptor was isolated from a woman in her twenties or thirties in good health and CMV-seropositive. The CDR3 reads CASSLGQKVYGYTF. The CDR3 nucleotides are TGTGCCAGCAGTTTGGGACAGAAAGTCTATGGCTACACCTTC.